This T cell receptor beta chain was identified during a study of cytomegalovirus exposure and HLA in healthy donors. The CDR3 sequence is 17 residues long. From germline, CDR1 is LNHDA and CDR2 SQIVND (reference sequence). V gave up 1 base and J gave up 4 bases, with 19 bases separating them. The PCR contained 60 Vbeta and 13 Jbeta primers. Generated by immunoSEQ multiplex PCR, the TCRdb table keeps only in-frame clones and is missing some. The sample carries about 67,000 clones, 68% recorded once. Remarks on this clone: Its cognate antigen is unknown.

Study-wide results and limits: Later analysis indicated greater clonal expansion among HLA-associated TCR beta chains than among equally common other chains.

The source material was PBMCs. The chain combines TRBV19 with TRBJ1-1; D is perhaps TRBD1 (6 bases). The source is a woman under 40 in good health and CMV-seronegative. DNA of the CDR3: TGTGCCAGTAGTATAGGGCTAGGGGGGGCGTTGGGCACTGAAGCTTTCTTT. Translated, it gives CASSIGLGGALGTEAFF.